Described below is a single TCR beta chain sequence and its context. Sequencing used immunoSEQ v3. Method: immunoSEQ multiplex PCR; TCRdb's copy keeps in-frame clones and lacks some. In the table there are about 47,000 clones, approximately 83% of which are singletons. This sample was taken from a study of TIL therapy for anti-PD-1-resistant metastatic lung cancer. Study-level background: Progressing patients received lymphodepletion, expanded TIL infusion and IL-2.

There are 16 residues in the CDR3. Per germline, CDR1 SGHRS and CDR2 YFSETQ. With 4 bases clipped from V and 1 base from J, the junction kept 6 bases outside the gene matches. Time point meaning: pre-treatment sample, taken before nivolumab and TIL therapy. Adults with stage 4 NSCLC were enrolled in a phase I trial. The TCR originated in a person aged 25-80 years with non-small cell lung cancer. Specimen: blood, collected at baseline. The genes are TRBV5-1 and TRBJ2-2, with TRBD2 matching over 8 bases. CDR3 amino acids: CASSRVTSGNTGELFF. The CDR3 bases are TGCGCCAGCAGCCGCGTTACTAGCGGGAACACCGGGGAGCTGTTTTTT.